The rows below give T cell receptor beta chains drawn from one sample of a study of OX40 agonist ivuxolimab in advanced cancers. The assay was immunoSEQ multiplex PCR, and TCRdb's table has in-frame clones only and misses some. The sample lists about 60,000 clones, around 85% occurring once. Sequences were derived from CD4+ or CD8+ T cells sorted from blood, sampled in a trial of the OX40 agonist ivuxolimab. Receptor source: an adult with an advanced solid tumor such as melanoma, head and neck, liver or kidney cancer. CDR3s include the opening cysteine and the closing phenylalanine or tryptophan. Fields, in order: clone size, V gene, J gene, D gene, CDR3 protein, CDR3 DNA. A D gene is named only where the DNA matches it firmly. Expanded clones are given a class, and other clones once, few, many or no size at all.

.	TRBV27	TRBJ2-2	TRBD1	CASSPWDRANTGELFF	TGTGCCAGCAGTCCCTGGGACAGGGCCAACACCGGGGAGCTGTTTTTT
.	TRBV7-2	TRBJ2-7	TRBD1	CASSSGQGGRWYEQYF	TGTGCCAGCAGCTCCGGACAGGGGGGTAGATGGTACGAGCAGTACTTC
.	TRBV11-2	TRBJ2-2	TRBD1	CASSLVAPGQLLGELFF	TGTGCCAGCAGCTTAGTTGCGCCGGGACAGCTACTGGGGGAGCTGTTTTTT
.	TRBV9	TRBJ2-3	TRBD2	CASSVGAGGPTDTQYF	TGTGCCAGCAGCGTAGGAGCGGGGGGACCCACAGATACGCAGTATTTT
.	TRBV4-1	TRBJ2-7	TRBD2	CASSQGGGTYEQYF	TGCGCCAGCAGCCAAGGCGGGGGGACCTACGAGCAGTACTTC
.	TRBV7-3	TRBJ2-1	TRBD2	CASSFDGGDNEQFF	TGTGCCAGCAGCTTTGATGGGGGGGACAATGAGCAGTTCTTC
.	TRBV7-9	TRBJ2-7	TRBD1	CASSPGSDRGYEQYF	TGTGCCAGCAGCCCAGGGTCGGACAGGGGCTACGAGCAGTACTTC
once	TRBV5-8	TRBJ1-1	.	CASSLAGTWTAVEAFF	TGTGCCAGCAGCTTGGCCGGCACCTGGACAGCCGTTGAAGCTTTCTTT
once	TRBV27	TRBJ1-4	.	CASSTGPRNEKLFF	TGTGCCAGCAGTACCGGGCCAAGGAATGAAAAACTGTTTTTT
once	TRBV5-6	TRBJ2-5	.	CASSFGTEQETQYF	TGTGCCAGCAGCTTCGGGACGGAACAAGAGACCCAGTACTTC
.	TRBV20-1	TRBJ1-1	.	CSAREEAEAFF	TGCAGTGCTAGAGAGGAGGCCGAAGCTTTCTTT
.	TRBV7-2	TRBJ1-2	TRBD1	CASSFQQGANYGYTF	TGTGCCAGCAGCTTTCAACAGGGGGCTAACTATGGCTACACCTTC